Each of the 6 T cell receptor beta chains below was sequenced from the same sample in a study of somatic mutations in cytotoxic T cells in rheumatoid arthritis. Profiling relied on immunoSEQ multiplex PCR, and the TCRdb table lists in-frame clones only, not all of them. The table includes roughly 20,000 clones, roughly 80% detected once. Material for sequencing was CD8+ T cells sorted from blood. Every receptor here comes from an older woman in good health.

The chain joins TRBV7-9 to TRBJ2-6; D unclear. In germline, CDR1 is SEHNR, CDR2 FQNEAQ (reference sequence). Trimming stripped 6 bases from V and 3 bases from J, with 15 bases between. The CDR3 spans 16 residues. The CDR3 DNA follows: TGTGCCAGCAGTTTCCCGGGCGCTGGTGGGGCCAACGTCCTGACTTTC. It encodes CASSFPGAGGANVLTF.

The gene calls are TRBV6-6 and TRBJ1-1, with D possibly matching TRBD1 (5 bases). Germline CDR1 reads MNHNY; CDR2 reads SVGAGI (reference sequence). V was trimmed by 6 bases and J by 1 base, leaving 12 bases between them. This CDR3 has 14 residues. In nucleotides, the CDR3 is TGTGCCAGCAGCAGCCGACAGACGAACACTGAAGCTTTCTTT. It is translated as CASSSRQTNTEAFF.

This clone has only one observation. The chain recombines TRBV25-1 with TRBJ2-1; D is unresolved. CDR1 MGHDK and CDR2 SYGVNS come from the germline V gene. The ends were cut back, 8 bases at V and 5 bases at J, with 7 bases in the middle. The CDR3 has 11 residues. The CDR3 nucleotides are TGTGCCAGCTACAGAGACAATGAGCAGTTCTTC. This gives the protein CASYRDNEQFF.

V and J are TRBV6-1 and TRBJ2-2, with 7 bases matching TRBD1. The trim removed 1 base at V and 6 bases at J, leaving 5 bases unmatched. Germline values: CDR1 MNHNS, CDR2 SASEGT. CDR3 length: 15 residues. CDR3 DNA: TGTGCCAGCAGTGAAGAGGGGACAGTCGCCGGGGAGCTGTTTTTT. Translation: CASSEEGTVAGELFF.

This clone was seen once. This sequence joins TRBV28 and TRBJ2-1, with a possible D match to TRBD1 (6 bases). In germline, CDR1 is MDHEN, CDR2 SYDVKM. The CDR3 is 18 amino acids. The ends were cut back, 3 bases at V and 1 base at J, with 19 bases in the middle. This CDR3 reads CASSFEQGQSSSYNEQFF. CDR3 DNA: TGTGCCAGCAGTTTCGAACAGGGCCAAAGTTCTTCCTACAATGAGCAGTTCTTC.

The genes are TRBV7-9 and TRBJ1-1; 7 bases line up with TRBD1. In germline, CDR1 is SEHNR, CDR2 FQNEAQ (reference sequence). This CDR3 region has 18 residues. The junction had 15 bases not matched to a gene; V was cut back by 5 bases and J by 0 bases. DNA for the CDR3: TGTGCCAGCAGCGCCCCCCCTCGACAGGGAGCTATGAACACTGAAGCTTTCTTT. Its translation is CASSAPPRQGAMNTEAFF.